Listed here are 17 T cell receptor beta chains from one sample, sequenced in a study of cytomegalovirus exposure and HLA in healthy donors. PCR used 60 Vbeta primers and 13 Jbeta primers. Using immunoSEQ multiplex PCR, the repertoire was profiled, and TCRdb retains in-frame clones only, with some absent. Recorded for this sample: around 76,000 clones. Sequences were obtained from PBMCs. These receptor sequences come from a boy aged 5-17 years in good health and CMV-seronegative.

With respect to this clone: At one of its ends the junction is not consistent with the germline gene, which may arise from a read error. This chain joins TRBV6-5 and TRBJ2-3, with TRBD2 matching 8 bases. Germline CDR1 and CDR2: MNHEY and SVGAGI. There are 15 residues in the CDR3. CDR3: CASSYSRGLAGHGDF. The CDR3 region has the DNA TGTGCCAGCAGTTACTCGCGAGGTCTAGCGGGCCATGGGGATTTT.

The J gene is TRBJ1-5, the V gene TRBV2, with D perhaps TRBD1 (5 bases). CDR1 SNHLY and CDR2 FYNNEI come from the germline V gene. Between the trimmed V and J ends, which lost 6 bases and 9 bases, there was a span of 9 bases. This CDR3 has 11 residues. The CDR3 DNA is TGTGCCAGCAGGGTTCAGGGGCCCCAGCATTTT. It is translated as CASRVQGPQHF.

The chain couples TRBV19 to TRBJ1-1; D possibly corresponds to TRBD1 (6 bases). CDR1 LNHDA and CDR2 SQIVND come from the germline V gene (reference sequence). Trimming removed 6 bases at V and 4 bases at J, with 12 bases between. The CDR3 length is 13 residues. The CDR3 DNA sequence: TGTGCCAGTAGGTCATCAGGGGCCACTGAAGCTTTCTTT. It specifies CASRSSGATEAFF.

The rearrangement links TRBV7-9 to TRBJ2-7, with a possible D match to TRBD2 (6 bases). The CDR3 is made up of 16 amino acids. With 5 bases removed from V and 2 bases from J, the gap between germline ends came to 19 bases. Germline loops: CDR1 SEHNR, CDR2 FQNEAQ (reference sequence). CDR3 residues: CASSPRAGKGAYEQYF. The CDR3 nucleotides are TGTGCCAGCAGCCCACGGGCGGGGAAAGGGGCCTACGAGCAGTACTTC.

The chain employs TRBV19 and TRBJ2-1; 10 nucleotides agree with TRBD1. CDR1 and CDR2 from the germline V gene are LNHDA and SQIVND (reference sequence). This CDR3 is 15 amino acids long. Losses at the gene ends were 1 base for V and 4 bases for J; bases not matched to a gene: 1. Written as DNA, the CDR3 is TGTGCCAGTAGTATAGGGGACAGGGGTTACAATGAGCAGTTCTTC. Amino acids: CASSIGDRGYNEQFF.

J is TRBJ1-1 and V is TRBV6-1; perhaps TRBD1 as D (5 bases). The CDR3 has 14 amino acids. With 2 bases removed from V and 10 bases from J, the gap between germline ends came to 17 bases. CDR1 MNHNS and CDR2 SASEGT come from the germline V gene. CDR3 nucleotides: TGTGCCAGCAGTGAAAGCTCCCCGCTTACAGGAGCTTTCTTT. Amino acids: CASSESSPLTGAFF.

As DNA, the CDR3 is TGTGCCAGCAGTGTCCTCACTGGACAGGGGGCATACGAGCAGTACTTC. This sequence encodes CASSVLTGQGAYEQYF. This chain joins TRBV6-1 and TRBJ2-7, with 11 bases matching TRBD1. From germline, CDR1 is MNHNS and CDR2 SASEGT. This CDR3 has 16 amino acids. The ends lost 4 bases at V and 4 bases at J; junction bases unmatched: 9.

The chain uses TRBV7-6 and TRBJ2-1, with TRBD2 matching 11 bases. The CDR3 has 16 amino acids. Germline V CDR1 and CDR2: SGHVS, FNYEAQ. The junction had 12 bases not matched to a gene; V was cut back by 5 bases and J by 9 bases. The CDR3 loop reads CASSPEPGLAVGEQFF. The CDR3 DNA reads TGTGCCAGCAGCCCCGAACCGGGACTAGCGGTGGGTGAGCAGTTCTTC. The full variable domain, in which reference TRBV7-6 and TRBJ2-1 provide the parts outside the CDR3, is GAGVSQSPRYKVTKRGQDVALRCDPISGHVSLYWYRQALGQGPEFLTYFNYEAQQDKSGLPNDRFSAERPEGSISTLTIQRTEQRDSAMYRCASSPEPGLAVGEQFFGPGTRLTVL.

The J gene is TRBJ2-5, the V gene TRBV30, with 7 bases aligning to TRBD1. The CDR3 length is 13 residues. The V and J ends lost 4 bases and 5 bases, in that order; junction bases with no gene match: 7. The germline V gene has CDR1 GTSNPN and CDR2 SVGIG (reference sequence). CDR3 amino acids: CAWTRGGGETQYF. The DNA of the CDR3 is TGTGCCTGGACCCGAGGGGGCGGCGAGACCCAGTACTTC.

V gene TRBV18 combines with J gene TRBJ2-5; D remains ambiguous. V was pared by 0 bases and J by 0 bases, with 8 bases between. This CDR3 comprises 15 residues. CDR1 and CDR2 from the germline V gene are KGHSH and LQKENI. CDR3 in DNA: TGTGCCAGCTCACCACCGATACAGTACCAAGAGACCCAGTACTTC. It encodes CASSPPIQYQETQYF.

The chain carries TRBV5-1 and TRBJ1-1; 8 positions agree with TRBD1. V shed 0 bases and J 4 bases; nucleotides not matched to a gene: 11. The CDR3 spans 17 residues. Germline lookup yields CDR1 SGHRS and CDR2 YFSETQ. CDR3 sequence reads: CASSLDYRGIRSTEAFF. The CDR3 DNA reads TGCGCCAGCAGCTTGGATTACAGGGGGATTAGGAGCACTGAAGCTTTCTTT.

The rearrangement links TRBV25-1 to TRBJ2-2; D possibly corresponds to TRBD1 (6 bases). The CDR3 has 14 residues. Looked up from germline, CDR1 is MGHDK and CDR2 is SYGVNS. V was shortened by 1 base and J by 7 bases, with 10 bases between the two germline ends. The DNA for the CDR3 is TGTGCCAGCAGTGAATTAGGGGGTATCGGGGAGCTGTTTTTT. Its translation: CASSELGGIGELFF.

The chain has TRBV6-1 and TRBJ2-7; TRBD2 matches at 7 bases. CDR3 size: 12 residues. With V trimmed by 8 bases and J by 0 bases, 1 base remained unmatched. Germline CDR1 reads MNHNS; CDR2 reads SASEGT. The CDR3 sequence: CASRDYSYEQYF. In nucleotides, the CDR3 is TGTGCCAGCCGGGACTACTCCTACGAGCAGTACTTC.

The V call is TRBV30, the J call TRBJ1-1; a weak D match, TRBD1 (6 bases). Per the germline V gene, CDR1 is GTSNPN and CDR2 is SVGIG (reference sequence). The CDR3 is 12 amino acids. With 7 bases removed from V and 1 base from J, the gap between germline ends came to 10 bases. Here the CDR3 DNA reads TGTGCCTCTAGAGGGGGGAACACTGAAGCTTTCTTT. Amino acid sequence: CASRGGNTEAFF.

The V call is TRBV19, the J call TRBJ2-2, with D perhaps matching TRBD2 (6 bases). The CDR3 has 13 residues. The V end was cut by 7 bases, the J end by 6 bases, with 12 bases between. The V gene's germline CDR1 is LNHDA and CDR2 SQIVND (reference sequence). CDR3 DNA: TGTGCCAGTACTAACGGAGGGGCCGGGGAGCTGTTTTTT. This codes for CASTNGGAGELFF.

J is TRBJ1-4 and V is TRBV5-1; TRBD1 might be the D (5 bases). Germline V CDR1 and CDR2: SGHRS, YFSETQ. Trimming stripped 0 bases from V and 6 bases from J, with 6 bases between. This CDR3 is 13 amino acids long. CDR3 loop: CASSLVGDEKLFF. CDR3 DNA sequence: TGCGCCAGCAGCTTGGTAGGGGATGAAAAACTGTTTTTT.

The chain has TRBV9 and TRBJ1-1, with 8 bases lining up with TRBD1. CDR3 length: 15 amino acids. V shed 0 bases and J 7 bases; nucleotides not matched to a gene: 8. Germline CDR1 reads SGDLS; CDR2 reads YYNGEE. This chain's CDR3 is CASSVAGGALGEAFF. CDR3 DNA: TGTGCCAGCAGCGTAGCAGGGGGCGCTTTAGGTGAAGCTTTCTTT.